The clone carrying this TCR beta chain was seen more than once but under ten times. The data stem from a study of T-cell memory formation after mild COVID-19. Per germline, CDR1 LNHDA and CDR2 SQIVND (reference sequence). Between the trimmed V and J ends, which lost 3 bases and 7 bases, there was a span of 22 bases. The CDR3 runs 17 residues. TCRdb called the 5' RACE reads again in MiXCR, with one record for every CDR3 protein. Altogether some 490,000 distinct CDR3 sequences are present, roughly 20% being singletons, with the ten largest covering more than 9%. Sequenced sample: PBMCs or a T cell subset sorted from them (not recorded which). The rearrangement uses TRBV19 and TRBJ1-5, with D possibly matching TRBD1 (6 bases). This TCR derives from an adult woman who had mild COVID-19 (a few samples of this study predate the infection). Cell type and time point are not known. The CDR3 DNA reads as TGTGCCAGTAGTATCCGAGGTTGGGGGGGCAGTTTGCAGCCCCAGCATTTT. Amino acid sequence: CASSIRGWGGSLQPQHF. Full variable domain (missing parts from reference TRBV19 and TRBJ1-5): DGGITQSPKYLFRKEGQNVTLSCEQNLNHDAMYWYRQDPGQGLRLIYYSQIVNDFQKGDIAEGYSVSREKKESFPLTVTSAQKNPTAFYLCASSIRGWGGSLQPQHFGDGTRLSIL.